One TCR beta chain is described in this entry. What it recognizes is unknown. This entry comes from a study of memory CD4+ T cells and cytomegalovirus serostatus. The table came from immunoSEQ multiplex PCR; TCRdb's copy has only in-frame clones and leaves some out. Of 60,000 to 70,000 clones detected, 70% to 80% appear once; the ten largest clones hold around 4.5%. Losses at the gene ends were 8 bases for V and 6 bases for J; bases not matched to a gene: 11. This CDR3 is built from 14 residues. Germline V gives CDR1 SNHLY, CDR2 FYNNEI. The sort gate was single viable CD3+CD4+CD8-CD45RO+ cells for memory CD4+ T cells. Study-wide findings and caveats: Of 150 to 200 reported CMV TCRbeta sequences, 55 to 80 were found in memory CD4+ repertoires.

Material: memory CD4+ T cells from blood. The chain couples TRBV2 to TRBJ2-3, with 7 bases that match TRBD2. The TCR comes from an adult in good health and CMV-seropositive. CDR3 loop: CASLGSRSGDTQYF. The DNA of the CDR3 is TGTGCCAGCCTCGGCTCCCGTAGCGGGGATACGCAGTATTTT.